This T cell receptor beta chain was identified in a study of naive and memory T cell subsets. General study points: A few larger clonotypes appeared in naive repertoires, especially CD8, possibly memory cells re-expressing CD45RA. Between naive and memory subsets, TCR abundance power law exponents differed.

Two oligonucleotides, mixed equimolar, formed the beta constant-region primer covering TRBC1 and TRBC2. TCRdb processed the UMI-ligation and nested PCR reads anew with MiXCR; each CDR3 protein has one entry. Of 130,000 to 150,000 distinct CDR3 sequences in the sample, about 18% are singletons; the top ten hold 0.14% to 0.15%. Only a few counts were recorded for this clonotype. What it binds is not known. From the second PCR step, alpha and beta chains were amplified apart. CD4+ T cell IFNgamma after overnight CMV lysate exposure gave donor CMV status. Germline loops: CDR1 SNHLY, CDR2 FYNNEI. The CDR3 totals 14 residues. V lost 6 bases to trimming and J lost 6 bases; unmatched junction nucleotides: 7.

The V gene is TRBV2, the J gene TRBJ1-2, with TRBD1 matching 10 bases. The sample taken for sequencing was naive CD4+ T cells from blood. This receptor was taken from a human donor in good health. The CDR3 DNA follows: TGTGCCAGCAGCAGGGACAGGGGAGTTGATGGCTACACCTTC. This sequence encodes CASSRDRGVDGYTF.